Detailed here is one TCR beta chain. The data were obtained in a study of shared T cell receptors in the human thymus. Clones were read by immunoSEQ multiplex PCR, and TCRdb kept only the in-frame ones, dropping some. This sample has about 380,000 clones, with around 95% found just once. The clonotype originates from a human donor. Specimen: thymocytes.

CDR3 nucleotides: TGCGCCAGCAGTTCGCTGGCGTCGAGCTCCTACAATGAGCAGTTCTTC. This sequence encodes CASSSLASSSYNEQFF. The chain carries TRBV10-2 and TRBJ2-1; D is unclear. The germline V gene has CDR1 WSHSY and CDR2 SAAADI. The CDR3 spans 16 residues. Trimming removed 5 bases from V and 0 bases from J, with 14 bases in between.